One sample yielded the 12 T cell receptor beta chains listed below, sequenced in a study of tissue T cells after allogeneic stem cell transplantation. The protocol was immunoSEQ multiplex PCR, while the TCRdb copy is restricted to in-frame clones and leaves out a portion. The sample lists approximately 7,100 clones; over 30% were seen once. Time point given: mouse harvest day 14 after allogeneic transplant. Tail vein injection delivered 10^7 T-cell-depleted bone marrow cells and 10^6 splenic CD5+ T cells. Sequencing was done on a sample of skin. The receptors originated from a female BALB/c mouse given C57BL/6 T cells with graft-versus-host disease after an allogeneic hematopoietic cell transplant.

This clone counts as medium-sized. The genes and germline here are from mouse. The covered CDR3 bases are TGTGCCAGCAGTCTGACAGTGGGTTCTGGAAATACGCTCTAT. Encoded protein: CASSLTVGSGNTLY. The CDR3, in full, reads CASSLTVGSGNTLYF. This sequence joins TRBV26 and TRBJ1-3; D is ambiguous. The read ends 1 residue before the CDR3 terminus; that terminus is restored from the germline J gene. The V gene's germline CDR1 is KGHPV and CDR2 FQNQEV (reference sequence). Trimming cost V 2 bases and J 0 bases, with 8 bases left between them. The CDR3 sequence is 15 residues long. Full variable domain (missing parts from reference TRBV26 and TRBJ1-3): NSKVIQTPRYLVKGQGQKAKMRCIPEKGHPVVFWYQQNKNNEFKFLINFQNQEVLQQIDMTEKRFSAECPSNSPCSLEIQSSEAGDSALYLCASSLTVGSGNTLYFGEGSRLIVV.

Only a few counts were recorded for this clone. Gene names and germline refer to mouse. The read gets to within 1 residue of the CDR3 end, and the germline J gene fills in the rest. The rearrangement uses TRBV26 and TRBJ2-2; D call uncertain. Germline CDR1 reads KGHPV; CDR2 reads FQNQEV (reference sequence). The CDR3 runs to 16 residues. Trimming shortened V by 0 bases and J by 0 bases, and 8 bases separated the two germline ends. Partial CDR3 DNA: TGTGCCAGCAGTCTGTCGAACAATGCAAACACCGGGCAGCTCTAC. It codes for CASSLSNNANTGQLY. The CDR3 in its entirety is CASSLSNNANTGQLYF.

Only a few counts were recorded for this clone. Gene and germline names: mouse. The missing CDR3 end, 1 residue past where the read stops, is filled in from the germline J gene. This chain connects TRBV26 to TRBJ1-6, with 10 bases fitting TRBD1. TRBJ1-6 is an ORF, with its function uncertain. Trimming cost V 4 bases and J 7 bases; bases outside gene matches: 4. The CDR3 covers 15 residues. Germline assignment: CDR1 KGHPV and CDR2 FQNQEV (reference sequence). Incomplete CDR3 DNA: TGTGCCAGCAGTCCGGGACAGGGGAGGAATTCGCCCCTCTAC. Translated, it gives CASSPGQGRNSPLY. The full CDR3 reads CASSPGQGRNSPLYF.

Points on this clone: The genes and germline here are from mouse. The read terminates 1 residue before the CDR3 end, so the remaining end is supplied by the germline J gene. V usage is TRBV31 and J usage is TRBJ2-5; 11 bases are shared with TRBD2. With 0 bases clipped from V and 4 bases from J, the junction kept 3 bases outside the gene matches. The CDR3 sequence is 15 residues long. Germline V gene lookup returns CDR1 GKSSPN and CDR2 SITVG. The CDR3 here is CAWSLGTGGEDTQYF. Partial CDR3 DNA: TGTGCCTGGAGTCTCGGGACTGGGGGAGAAGACACCCAGTAC. Using reference TRBV31 and TRBJ2-5 for the parts outside the CDR3, the full variable domain is AQTIHQWPVAEIKAVGSPLSLGCTIKGKSSPNLYWYWQATGGTLQQLFYSITVGQVESVVQLNLSASRPKDDQFILSTEKLLLSHSGFYLCAWSLGTGGEDTQYFGPGTRLLVL.

This clone showed up just a few times. Here the gene names and germline are mouse. The read gets to within 1 residue of the CDR3 end, and the germline J gene fills in the rest. This chain links TRBV17 with TRBJ2-2, with no clear D. The germline gives CDR1 MNHDT, CDR2 YYDKIL. The V and J ends lost 3 bases and 4 bases respectively, with 6 bases between them. This CDR3 has 13 residues. The CDR3 sequence: CASSRGGTGQLYF. Partial CDR3 DNA: TGTGCTAGCAGTAGGGGCGGCACCGGGCAGCTCTAC.

This clone rates as medium-sized (0.01 to 0.1%). The genes are named according to mouse. The read ends 1 residue early relative to the CDR3; the germline J gene fills the gap. This chain links TRBV26 with TRBJ2-2, with TRBD2 identical over 8 bases. The CDR3 runs to 16 residues. V was clipped by 0 bases and J by 3 bases; unmatched bases: 3. The germline CDR1 and CDR2 sequences are KGHPV and FQNQEV (reference sequence). The covered CDR3 bases are TGTGCCAGCAGTCTGTCGCTGGGGGGTTACACCGGGCAGCTCTAC. This codes for CASSLSLGGYTGQLY. The full CDR3 sequence reads CASSLSLGGYTGQLYF.

As for this clone: Gene names and germline match the mouse. The observed sequence ends 1 residue before the CDR3 terminus, with the missing tail filled in from the germline J gene. The chain recombines TRBV1 with TRBJ2-7; 7 bases are a match to TRBD1. This CDR3 is 14 amino acids long. The germline gives CDR1 NSQYPW, CDR2 LRSPGD (reference sequence). With V trimmed by 3 bases and J by 0 bases, 2 bases remained unmatched. The CDR3 loop is CTCSARGSSYEQYF. Incomplete CDR3 DNA: TGCACCTGCAGTGCCAGGGGGAGCTCCTATGAACAGTAC.

On this clone itself: Gene names and germline match the mouse. With the read ending 1 residue before the CDR3 end, the germline J gene is used to fill in that end. The J gene is TRBJ2-4, the V gene TRBV19; 7 bases align to TRBD2. Germline V gene lookup returns CDR1 FNHDT and CDR2 SITEND (reference sequence). V shed 6 bases and J 1 base; nucleotides not matched to a gene: 5. This CDR3 has 14 residues. CDR3 DNA (partial): TGTGCCAGCACAAACTGGGGTCGTCAAAACACCTTGTAC. Protein sequence: CASTNWGRQNTLY. The complete CDR3 sequence is CASTNWGRQNTLYF. Based on the CDR3 plus reference TRBV19 and TRBJ2-4, the full variable domain is GGIITQTPKFLIGQEGQKLTLKCQQNFNHDTMYWYRQDSGKGLRLIYYSITENDLQKGDLSEGYDASREKKSSFSLTVTSAQKNEMAVFLCASTNWGRQNTLYFGAGTRLSVL.

Details on this clone: Gene names are the mouse ones. The read ends 1 residue shy of where the CDR3 ends; the end is completed using the germline J gene. The chain carries TRBV24 and TRBJ2-2; D is uncertain. Trimming took off 1 base at V and 5 bases at J, with 2 bases between the two ends. The CDR3 extends over 12 amino acids. Germline CDR1 reads KGHTA; CDR2 reads FRNEEI. The CDR3 sequence: CASSLSTGQLYF. The sequenced CDR3 bases are TGTGCCAGCAGTCTGTCAACCGGGCAGCTCTAC.

Comment on this clone: These gene names are mouse names. With the read ending 1 residue before the CDR3 end, the germline J gene is used to fill in that end. V is TRBV26 and J is TRBJ2-7; 10 bases are shared with TRBD1. The CDR3 extends over 13 amino acids. Germline loops: CDR1 KGHPV, CDR2 FQNQEV (reference sequence). After removal of 7 bases from V and 4 bases from J, the junction contained 4 bases not matched to a gene. This chain's CDR3 is CASKGQGEYEQYF. The sequenced part of the CDR3 DNA is TGTGCCAGCAAAGGACAGGGGGAGTATGAACAGTAC.

A note on this clone: The gene symbols are mouse symbols. The read ends 1 residue shy of where the CDR3 ends; the end is completed using the germline J gene. The genes are TRBV13-1 and TRBJ1-2; TRBD1 is a possible D gene (5 bases). V shed 3 bases and J shed 4 bases, with 13 bases lying between them. From germline, CDR1 is NSHNY and CDR2 SYGAGN. The CDR3 runs 14 residues. The CDR3 DNA, read in part, is TGTGCCAGCAGTGTACGAGGGCAGGGCTCCGACTACACC. It codes for CASSVRGQGSDYT. The full CDR3 protein reads CASSVRGQGSDYTF.

This clone was seen a handful of times. Germline and genes here are mouse. The read ends 1 residue shy of where the CDR3 ends; the end is completed using the germline J gene. The chain couples TRBV26 to TRBJ1-6; D ambiguous. TRBJ1-6 is assigned to the ORF class and has an uncertain function. The CDR3 sequence is 15 residues long. V dropped 0 bases and J dropped 3 bases, with 6 bases sitting between them. Per the germline V gene, CDR1 is KGHPV and CDR2 is FQNQEV (reference sequence). The CDR3 DNA, read in part, is TGTGCCAGCAGTCTGTCAGGTCTCTATAATTCGCCCCTCTAC. This translates into CASSLSGLYNSPLY. The CDR3, in full, reads CASSLSGLYNSPLYF.